Listed here are 3 T cell receptor beta chains from one sample, sequenced in a study of beta chain features in type 1 diabetes. Every isolated RNA sample was fully reverse transcribed, so sequencing captured expressed TCRB transcripts. Here immunoSEQ multiplex PCR was the method, and the copy in TCRdb shows in-frame clones only, minus some. The sample includes tens of thousands of clones, approximately 59% of them seen just once. Sequenced material: Tregs from blood. The origin of the receptors is a woman between 18 and 29 years old in good health.

By frequency in the sample, this clone is medium-sized (0.01 to 0.1%). The chain is built from TRBV19 and TRBJ2-7, with 13 nucleotides matching TRBD2. The germline CDR1 and CDR2 sequences are LNHDA and SQIVND (reference sequence). The CDR3 length is 15 residues. V shed 8 bases and J 1 base; nucleotides not matched to a gene: 5. The CDR3 reads CASGLAGAASYEQYF. The DNA for the CDR3 is TGTGCCAGTGGACTAGCGGGGGCGGCTTCCTACGAGCAGTACTTC.

J is TRBJ2-7 and V is TRBV7-2; D possibly corresponds to TRBD1 (8 bases). Germline CDR1 SGHTA, CDR2 FQGNSA. The CDR3 consists of 19 residues. The V end lost 5 bases, the J end lost 6 bases, and 32 bases lay between the germline ends. In DNA form, the CDR3 reads TGTGCCAGCAGCCTCTCGGGGGGCAGGGGGCTGCCTCGAGGTAGCGAGCAGTACTTC. This encodes CASSLSGGRGLPRGSEQYF. The complete variable domain, with remaining parts taken from reference TRBV7-2 and TRBJ2-7, reads GAGVSQSPSNKVTEKGKDVELRCDPISGHTALYWYRQSLGQGLEFLIYFQGNSAPDKSGLPSDRFSAERTGGSVSTLTIQRTQQEDSAVYLCASSLSGGRGLPRGSEQYFGPGTRLTVT.

This rearrangement joins TRBV7-2 to TRBJ2-5, with TRBD1 matching 7 bases. Germline CDR1 is SGHTA and CDR2 is FQGNSA. The CDR3 is made up of 14 amino acids. V shed 3 bases and J 5 bases; nucleotides not matched to a gene: 6. CDR3 nucleotide sequence: TGTGCCAGCAGCTTTACAGGGGTTAGGGAGACCCAGTACTTC. Residues: CASSFTGVRETQYF.